This T cell receptor (beta chain) was profiled in a study of blood T cell repertoires in COVID-19. As for the study in general: Researchers got acute and convalescent COVID-19 samples from the United States, Italy and Spain. T cells, B-cell-depleted T cells, or PBMCs provided the cDNA or gDNA that served as material.

V gave up 7 bases and J gave up 2 bases, with 11 bases separating them. From germline, CDR1 is MNHNY and CDR2 SVGAGI (reference sequence). CDR3 length: 13 residues. Authors' methods: Amplification of reference gene primers provided the estimated nucleated cell counts. Sequencing used immunoSEQ multiplex PCR; TCRdb keeps in-frame clones, though not all of them. That table is the source of V, J and clone size, and D and trimming were worked out from the DNA. The sample consists of fewer than 250,000 clones, more than 75% of them appearing once. The rearrangement uses TRBV6-6 and TRBJ1-2, with a tentative D call TRBD1 (5 bases). The receptor comes from a man aged 35 to 55 with acute or convalescent COVID-19. The source material was peripheral blood. The CDR3 reads CASKFGQNYGYTF. As DNA, the CDR3 is TGTGCCAGCAAGTTTGGACAAAACTATGGCTACACCTTC.